The 24 T cell receptor beta chains in this list originate from one sample, sequenced in a study of blood T cell repertoires in COVID-19. Some clones are missing from TCRdb's copy, which holds only in-frame ones; the method was immunoSEQ multiplex PCR. Here the sample spans roughly 200,000 clones, about 91% being singletons. The material sequenced was peripheral blood. These receptors came from a woman aged 25-40 years with acute or convalescent COVID-19.

This clone was picked up a small number of times. The chain uses TRBV19 and TRBJ2-2, with TRBD2 matching over 8 bases. Trimming removed 1 base from V and 8 bases from J; junction bases left unmatched: 0. The CDR3 covers 13 residues. Germline CDR1 is LNHDA and CDR2 is SQIVND (reference sequence). The CDR3 coding sequence is TGTGCCAGTAGTATAGGACTAGCGGGGGAGCTGTTTTTT. This gives the protein CASSIGLAGELFF.

The chain employs TRBV6-5 and TRBJ2-2; D is uncertain. Germline values: CDR1 MNHEY, CDR2 SVGAGI. CDR3 length equals 13 residues. Trimming stripped 7 bases from V and 3 bases from J, with 9 bases between. For the CDR3, the DNA is TGTGCCAGCAATCAGGATTACACCGGGGAGCTGTTTTTT. Its translation: CASNQDYTGELFF.

V is TRBV11-3 and J is TRBJ2-1, with 10 positions matching TRBD2. This CDR3 has 16 amino acids. Trimming cost V 3 bases and J 5 bases; bases outside gene matches: 7. CDR1 is SGHNT, CDR2 YENEEA, per germline. CDR3 amino acids: CASSFPSGRADNEQFF. The CDR3 coding sequence is TGTGCCAGCAGCTTCCCGAGCGGGAGGGCCGACAATGAGCAGTTCTTC.

The rearrangement uses TRBV18 and TRBJ1-1, with D unclear. This CDR3 contains 14 residues. Germline V lookup: CDR1 KGHSH, CDR2 LQKENI. Between the trimmed V and J ends, which lost 6 bases and 4 bases, there was a span of 15 bases. The CDR3 loop reads CASSPFRGGTEAFF. The CDR3 DNA follows: TGTGCCAGCTCGCCTTTTCGGGGAGGCACTGAAGCTTTCTTT.

The rearrangement joins TRBV5-1 to TRBJ2-5; 9 bases align to TRBD1. Trimming cost V 3 bases and J 4 bases; bases outside gene matches: 7. This CDR3 spans 15 amino acids. Per the germline V gene, CDR1 is SGHRS and CDR2 is YFSETQ. DNA for the CDR3: TGCGCCAGCAGCTCCTTGACAGGGGGGGGAGAGACCCAGTACTTC. Translating gives CASSSLTGGGETQYF.

CDR3 loop: CSASALGGNQPQHF. DNA of the CDR3: TGCAGTGCTAGTGCTCTCGGGGGCAATCAGCCCCAGCATTTT. The genes are TRBV20-1 and TRBJ1-5; D gene uncertain. The V end lost 3 bases, the J end lost 2 bases, and 11 bases lay between the germline ends. Germline V CDR1 and CDR2: DFQATT, SNEGSKA (reference sequence). The CDR3 loop spans 14 amino acids.

This clone came up once. This rearrangement joins TRBV6-5 to TRBJ2-5, with D maybe TRBD2 (5 bases). The CDR3 has 11 residues. CDR1 and CDR2 (germline): MNHEY, SVGAGI. Trimming pared 7 bases from V and 7 bases from J, leaving 10 bases between. The CDR3 loop reads CASTLRGTQYF. CDR3 coding DNA: TGTGCCAGCACCTTACGGGGGACCCAGTACTTC.

The rearrangement uses TRBV7-8 and TRBJ2-7; 7 bases match TRBD2. This CDR3 region has 14 residues. Germline CDR1 is SGHVS and CDR2 is FQNEAQ. The junction had 7 bases not matched to a gene; V was cut back by 5 bases and J by 3 bases. This chain's CDR3 is CASSQARGGYEQYF. DNA for the CDR3: TGTGCCAGCAGCCAAGCGCGCGGGGGCTACGAGCAGTACTTC.

This clone is a singleton in its sample. This CDR3 is CASSLVNRGLEITFYEQYF. CDR3 nucleotide sequence: TGCGCCAGCAGCTTGGTTAATAGAGGACTAGAGATCACTTTTTACGAGCAGTACTTC. The chain joins TRBV5-1 to TRBJ2-7; 7 bases agree with TRBD2. The germline V gene encodes CDR1 SGHRS and CDR2 YFSETQ. This CDR3 region has 19 residues. Trimming removed 0 bases from V and 4 bases from J; junction bases left unmatched: 19.

The rearrangement joins TRBV15 to TRBJ1-5, with D maybe TRBD1 (5 bases). This CDR3 is built from 15 residues. CDR1 is LNHNV, CDR2 YYDKDF, per germline (reference sequence). V lost 8 bases, J lost 0 bases, and 14 bases lay in between. The chain's CDR3 is CATRRGGYSNQPQHF. DNA for the CDR3: TGTGCCACCCGGAGGGGAGGATATAGCAATCAGCCCCAGCATTTT.

This clone was counted a single time. J is TRBJ2-5 and V is TRBV10-1; 8 bases map to TRBD1. Trimming took 2 bases from V and 5 from J; bases not matched to a gene: 7. The CDR3 runs 15 residues. CDR1 WNHNN and CDR2 SYGVQD come from the germline V gene (reference sequence). The CDR3, as DNA: TGCGCCAGCAGTGAGGGACAGGGCCTCTGGGAGACCCAGTACTTC. Translating gives CASSEGQGLWETQYF.

The chain couples TRBV11-2 to TRBJ2-1; TRBD2 matches at 8 bases. CDR3 length: 15 residues. V gave up 8 bases and J gave up 3 bases; unmatched junction bases: 9. Germline V gene lookup returns CDR1 SGHAT and CDR2 FQNNGV. The chain's CDR3 is CASGTGTSDYNEQFF. The CDR3 DNA sequence: TGTGCCAGCGGAACCGGGACTAGTGACTACAATGAGCAGTTCTTC. The entire variable domain, with the rest obtained from reference TRBV11-2 and TRBJ2-1, is as follows: EAGVAQSPRYKIIEKRQSVAFWCNPISGHATLYWYQQILGQGPKLLIQFQNNGVVDDSQLPKDRFSAERLKGVDSTLKIQPAKLEDSAVYLCASGTGTSDYNEQFFGPGTRLTVL.

The chain is built from TRBV10-1 and TRBJ2-1; 13 bases are a match to TRBD2. The germline V gene encodes CDR1 WNHNN and CDR2 SYGVQD (reference sequence). V shed 11 bases and J 1 base; nucleotides not matched to a gene: 14. There are 18 residues in the CDR3. CDR3 coding DNA: TGCGCCCCCAAACCGACTAGCGGGAGGTTCGGATCCTACAATGAGCAGTTCTTC. Protein sequence: CAPKPTSGRFGSYNEQFF.

V usage is TRBV28 and J usage is TRBJ1-2; D gene uncertain. V was cut by 5 bases and J by 3 bases, with 13 bases left in between. The V gene's germline CDR1 is MDHEN and CDR2 SYDVKM. This CDR3 region has 14 residues. In DNA, the CDR3 is TGTGCCAGCAGTCCTGGAGGCGGATACTATGGCTACACCTTC. This sequence encodes CASSPGGGYYGYTF.

The sample holds one count of this clone. The chain combines TRBV5-4 with TRBJ2-1, with 8 positions matching TRBD1. This CDR3 has 16 amino acids. The germline V gene has CDR1 SGHNT and CDR2 YYREEE (reference sequence). Germline trimming cut 3 bases from V and 4 bases from J; bases unmatched to any gene: 9. Here the CDR3 DNA reads TGTGCCAGCAGCTCAAAGGTACAGGGGGAGTACAATGAGCAGTTCTTC. Encoded protein: CASSSKVQGEYNEQFF.

This chain connects TRBV7-2 to TRBJ2-5, with a weak D call TRBD2 (7 bases). The CDR3 covers 13 residues. The germline V gene encodes CDR1 SGHTA and CDR2 FQGNSA. V lost 4 bases and J 5 bases, leaving 11 bases between the germline ends. CDR3 amino acids: CASSSQGGETQYF. The CDR3 region has the DNA TGTGCCAGCAGCTCACAGGGAGGGGAGACCCAGTACTTC.

The chain combines TRBV5-6 with TRBJ2-4; 9 bases are shared with TRBD1. This CDR3 is built from 15 residues. Germline V gene lookup returns CDR1 SGHDT and CDR2 YYEEEE. V shed 2 bases and J 8 bases; nucleotides not matched to a gene: 8. The chain's CDR3 is CASSFPGTGMDIQYF. The CDR3, as DNA: TGTGCCAGCAGCTTCCCCGGGACAGGGATGGACATTCAGTACTTC.

The rearrangement joins TRBV6-1 to TRBJ2-7; D is possibly TRBD2 (6 bases). Trimming shortened V by 1 base and J by 3 bases, and 13 bases separated the two germline ends. In germline, CDR1 is MNHNS, CDR2 SASEGT. The CDR3 consists of 15 residues. CDR3 sequence: CASSEVAGNIYEQYF. DNA of the CDR3: TGTGCCAGCAGTGAAGTGGCGGGGAATATCTACGAGCAGTACTTC.

The CDR3 sequence: CASSLPSRVGYTF. The CDR3 region has the DNA TGTGCCAGCAGCCTTCCCTCGAGGGTCGGCTACACCTTC. V is TRBV4-2 and J is TRBJ1-2, with D uncertain. The CDR3 has 13 amino acids. Trimming took off 4 bases at V and 8 bases at J, with 14 bases between the two ends. Germline V gene sequence: CDR1 LGHNA, CDR2 YNFKEQ.

In this sample, this clone turned up once. This chain links TRBV4-1 with TRBJ2-1; D uncertain. Trimming stripped 0 bases from V and 4 bases from J, with 7 bases between. The germline V gene encodes CDR1 MGHRA and CDR2 YSYEKL. This CDR3 contains 14 residues. CDR3 sequence: CASSQETSYNEQFF. In DNA form, the CDR3 reads TGCGCCAGCAGCCAAGAAACTTCTTACAATGAGCAGTTCTTC.

This clone was counted between two and nine times. The chain carries TRBV2 and TRBJ2-5; possibly TRBD1 for D (5 bases). Trimming left V 9 bases short and J 7 bases short, with 12 bases between. This CDR3 region has 11 residues. CDR1 SNHLY and CDR2 FYNNEI come from the germline V gene. CDR3 protein: CASRGLRTQYF. In nucleotides, the CDR3 is TGTGCCAGTAGGGGCCTCCGGACCCAGTACTTC.

This clone has just a few counts. V is TRBV28 and J is TRBJ1-5; D not resolved. CDR1 is MDHEN, CDR2 SYDVKM, per germline. V gave up 1 base and J gave up 6 bases, with 7 bases separating them. The CDR3 has 13 amino acids. The CDR3, as DNA: TGTGCCAGCAGTTTATCTACTGGTCAGCCCCAGCATTTT. Amino acids: CASSLSTGQPQHF.

The chain recombines TRBV3-1 (or the pseudogene TRBV3-2) with TRBJ2-7; 10 bases are a match to TRBD2. V lost 8 bases and J lost 4; bases outside the gene matches: 5. From germline, CDR1 is LGHDT and CDR2 YNNKEL (reference sequence). The CDR3 runs 13 residues. CDR3 bases: TGTGCCAGCCGCCCTAGCGGGAGTTACGAGCAGTACTTC. Its translation: CASRPSGSYEQYF.

This chain joins TRBV5-4 and TRBJ2-3, with 7 bases aligning to TRBD2. V shed 0 bases, J shed 0 bases, and the junction held 4 bases outside the gene matches. The CDR3 runs to 16 residues. CDR1 is SGHNT, CDR2 YYREEE, per germline (reference sequence). CDR3 protein: CASSLAKAGSTDTQYF. The CDR3 DNA reads TGTGCCAGCAGCTTGGCTAAAGCGGGGAGCACAGATACGCAGTATTTT.